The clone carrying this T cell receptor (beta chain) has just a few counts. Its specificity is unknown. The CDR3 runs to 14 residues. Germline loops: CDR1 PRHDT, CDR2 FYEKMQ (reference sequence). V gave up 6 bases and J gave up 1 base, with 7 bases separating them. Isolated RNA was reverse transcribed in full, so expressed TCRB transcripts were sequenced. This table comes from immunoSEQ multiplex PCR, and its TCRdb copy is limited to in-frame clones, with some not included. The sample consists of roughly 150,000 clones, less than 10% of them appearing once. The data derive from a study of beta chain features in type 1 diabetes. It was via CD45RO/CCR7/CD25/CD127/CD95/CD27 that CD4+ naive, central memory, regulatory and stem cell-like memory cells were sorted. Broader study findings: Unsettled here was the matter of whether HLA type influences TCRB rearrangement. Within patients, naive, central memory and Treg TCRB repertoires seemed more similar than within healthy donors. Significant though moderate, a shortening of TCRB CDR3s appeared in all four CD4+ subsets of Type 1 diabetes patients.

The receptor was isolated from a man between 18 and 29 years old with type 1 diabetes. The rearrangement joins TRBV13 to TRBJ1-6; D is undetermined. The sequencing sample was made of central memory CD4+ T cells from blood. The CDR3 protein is CASRSRSYNSPLHF. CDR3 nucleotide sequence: TGTGCCAGCAGGTCCAGGTCCTATAATTCACCCCTCCACTTT.